The entry that follows covers one T cell receptor (beta chain) sequence. Its antigen is not identified. For TCR beta, libraries came from iRepertoire HTBI primers and Arm-PCR of CDR3 regions. TCRdb itself ran the multiplex PCR reads through MiXCR, one entry per CDR3 protein. The data contain around 320,000 distinct CDR3 sequences, about a sixth of them singletons. The CDR3 sequence is 13 residues long. The ends lost 4 bases at V and 10 bases at J; junction bases unmatched: 7. Germline assignment: CDR1 MNHEY and CDR2 SVGAGI. These data originate in a study of regulatory T cells in long-lasting Graves disease. Overall study findings and caveats: Possibly, accuracy suffered from the small sample size.

The time point here: newly diagnosed GD, antithyroid drugs for less than 3 months. The TCR library was prepared using RNA isolated from PBMCs. The sample was also reused in another study, on T cells in Graves' hyperthyroidism and ophthalmopathy. That work states: The study used the HTBI primer set for a first-round RT-PCR of the TCR CDR3. Also found in blood were most expanded thyroid clonotypes above 0.001.

The V gene is TRBV6-5, the J gene TRBJ1-1; 9 bases fit TRBD1. The sample here was peripheral blood mononuclear cells (PBMCs), taken at new diagnosis, from a patient treated with antithyroid drugs. The sequence came from a man aged 40-49 years with Graves disease. The CDR3 loop is CASSWGQGIRAFF. The CDR3 coding sequence is TGTGCCAGCAGTTGGGGACAGGGCATCAGAGCTTTCTTT.